This is a list of T cell receptor beta chains from one sample in a study of blood T cell repertoires in COVID-19. The table came from immunoSEQ multiplex PCR; TCRdb's copy has only in-frame clones and leaves some out. The data show about 220,000 clones, about 91% seen once. Sequencing used PBMCs or T cells enriched from blood (not recorded which). These TCRs come from a woman aged 45-65 years with acute COVID-19. CDR3s leave out the opening cysteine and the closing phenylalanine or tryptophan. Fields, in order: J gene, V gene, D gene, CDR3 protein. The D gene is left open where the match is weak.

j_gene: TRBJ1-2; v_gene: TRBV30; d_gene: TRBD1; CDR3aa: AWSVGSGGPRVYGYT
j_gene: TRBJ1-2; v_gene: TRBV30; d_gene: .; CDR3aa: AWIPRVGANYGYT
j_gene: TRBJ2-3; v_gene: TRBV3-1/TRBV3-2; d_gene: .; CDR3aa: ASSQPSAGDTQY
j_gene: TRBJ1-1; v_gene: TRBV27; d_gene: .; CDR3aa: ASSFSYGKSMNTEAF
j_gene: TRBJ2-7; v_gene: TRBV7-9; d_gene: .; CDR3aa: ASTFPSSYEQY
j_gene: TRBJ2-1; v_gene: TRBV7-3; d_gene: TRBD2; CDR3aa: ASSLLAGGSFNNEQF
j_gene: TRBJ2-7; v_gene: TRBV7-3; d_gene: TRBD2; CDR3aa: ALSGAGEDEQY
j_gene: TRBJ1-5; v_gene: TRBV7-8; d_gene: .; CDR3aa: ASSLGAGRNQPQH
j_gene: TRBJ2-2; v_gene: TRBV28; d_gene: .; CDR3aa: ASILGGTGLTGELF
j_gene: TRBJ1-5; v_gene: TRBV21-1; d_gene: .; CDR3aa: ASSSARQGSNQPQH
j_gene: TRBJ2-7; v_gene: TRBV2; d_gene: .; CDR3aa: ASSAVFVYEQY
j_gene: TRBJ1-1; v_gene: TRBV7-3; d_gene: TRBD1; CDR3aa: ASSRGTAGTEAF
j_gene: TRBJ2-7; v_gene: TRBV6-5; d_gene: TRBD2; CDR3aa: ASSYLSSGSYEQY
j_gene: TRBJ1-1; v_gene: TRBV9; d_gene: TRBD1; CDR3aa: ASSVVAGGKNTEAF
j_gene: TRBJ1-3; v_gene: TRBV9; d_gene: .; CDR3aa: ASSVGGEFSGNTIY
j_gene: TRBJ1-1; v_gene: TRBV4-1; d_gene: .; CDR3aa: ASSQGGRGTEAF
j_gene: TRBJ2-7; v_gene: TRBV30; d_gene: .; CDR3aa: AWSASGTSVSQY
j_gene: TRBJ2-7; v_gene: TRBV7-2; d_gene: .; CDR3aa: ASTYRQTYEQY